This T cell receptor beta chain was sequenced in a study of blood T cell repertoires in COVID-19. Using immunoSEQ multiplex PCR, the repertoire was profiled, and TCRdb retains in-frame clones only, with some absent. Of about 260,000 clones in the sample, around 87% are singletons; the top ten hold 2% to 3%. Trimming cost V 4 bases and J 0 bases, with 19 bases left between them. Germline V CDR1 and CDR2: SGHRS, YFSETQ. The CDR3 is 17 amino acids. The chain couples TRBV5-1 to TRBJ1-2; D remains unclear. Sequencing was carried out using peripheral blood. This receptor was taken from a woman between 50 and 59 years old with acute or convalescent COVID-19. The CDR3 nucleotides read TGCGCCAGCAGCCCGTTGGGAGGCGGGAGTACTAACTATGGCTACACCTTC. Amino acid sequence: CASSPLGGGSTNYGYTF.